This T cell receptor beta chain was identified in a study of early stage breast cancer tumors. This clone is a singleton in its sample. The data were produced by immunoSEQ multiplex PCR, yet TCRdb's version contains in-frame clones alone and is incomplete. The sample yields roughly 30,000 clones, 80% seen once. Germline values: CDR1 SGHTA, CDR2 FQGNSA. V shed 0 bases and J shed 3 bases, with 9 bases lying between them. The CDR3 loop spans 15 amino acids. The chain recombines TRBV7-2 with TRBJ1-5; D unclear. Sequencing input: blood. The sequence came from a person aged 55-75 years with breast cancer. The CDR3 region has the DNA TGTGCCAGCAGCTTAGCGTCTACAGTCAATCAGCCCCAGCATTTT. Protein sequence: CASSLASTVNQPQHF.